The 27 T cell receptor beta chains below were found in one sample sequenced in a study of control samples from healthy donors and cancer patients. Measured with immunoSEQ multiplex PCR; TCRdb has only the in-frame clones, and not every one. The table lists under 200,000 clones, around 96% of them singletons. Sequenced input: blood. Receptor source: a middle-aged woman in good health.

This sequence joins TRBV3-1 (or the pseudogene TRBV3-2) and TRBJ2-1; TRBD2 aligns across 7 bases. The V segment lost 2 bases and the J segment 5 bases; nucleotides outside the gene matches: 6. Per the germline V gene, CDR1 is LGHDT and CDR2 is YNNKEL (reference sequence). This CDR3 is 15 amino acids long. The CDR3 DNA reads TGTGCCAGCAGCCAAAGGGCTAGCGGCGACAATGAGCAGTTCTTC. Protein sequence: CASSQRASGDNEQFF.

The chain carries TRBV25-1 and TRBJ2-5; tentative D call: TRBD2 (5 bases). Germline CDR1 MGHDK, CDR2 SYGVNS. Trimming shortened V by 0 bases and J by 1 base, and 9 bases separated the two germline ends. The CDR3 extends over 15 amino acids. The CDR3 is CASSEYASPQETQYF. The CDR3 DNA follows: TGTGCCAGCAGTGAATATGCTAGCCCCCAAGAGACCCAGTACTTC.

This clone showed up just once. Written as DNA, the CDR3 is TGTGCCAGCAGCCAAGACAGGACTCAGCCCCAGCATTTT. It encodes CASSQDRTQPQHF. The rearrangement joins TRBV3-1 (or the pseudogene TRBV3-2) to TRBJ1-5; D is ambiguous. This CDR3 contains 13 residues. V was shortened by 0 bases and J by 6 bases, with 6 bases between the two germline ends. From germline, CDR1 is LGHDT and CDR2 YNNKEL (reference sequence).

This chain's CDR3 is CASRGADTYGSLVGYTF. The CDR3 coding sequence is TGTGCCAGCAGGGGGGCCGACACCTACGGTTCGTTAGTTGGCTACACCTTC. This chain joins TRBV27 and TRBJ1-2, with D possibly TRBD1 on 6 matching bases. The germline CDR1 and CDR2 sequences are MNHEY and SMNVEV (reference sequence). The CDR3 runs 17 residues. The V end lost 6 bases, the J end lost 7 bases, and 27 bases lay between the germline ends.

This rearrangement joins TRBV9 to TRBJ2-2; D remains unclear. This CDR3 is 15 amino acids long. With 0 bases removed from V and 0 bases from J, the gap between germline ends came to 6 bases. The germline V gene has CDR1 SGDLS and CDR2 YYNGEE. The CDR3 spells CASSVAGTNTGELFF. In DNA, the CDR3 is TGTGCCAGCAGCGTAGCCGGAACGAACACCGGGGAGCTGTTTTTT.

CDR3 protein: CASSLAGSIRQGGITEAFF. The CDR3, as DNA: TGTGCCAGCAGCTTAGCGGGGTCCATCAGACAGGGCGGTATCACTGAAGCTTTCTTT. This chain connects TRBV7-9 to TRBJ1-1; 7 bases fit TRBD1. With V trimmed by 0 bases and J by 4 bases, 17 bases remained unmatched. The CDR3 covers 19 residues. Germline V lookup: CDR1 SEHNR, CDR2 FQNEAQ (reference sequence).

CDR3 coding DNA: TGTGCCAGCAGTCGAGACAGGGGAAACACCATATATTTT. The encoded protein is CASSRDRGNTIYF. The chain combines TRBV2 with TRBJ1-3, with D possibly matching TRBD1 (6 bases). This CDR3 spans 13 amino acids. CDR1 SNHLY and CDR2 FYNNEI come from the germline V gene. The germline V and J ends were trimmed by 5 bases and 4 bases, with 9 bases remaining between them.

The genes are TRBV27 and TRBJ1-6; no clear D. CDR3 size: 14 residues. The V end was cut by 8 bases, the J end by 7 bases, with 15 bases between. From germline, CDR1 is MNHEY and CDR2 SMNVEV (reference sequence). CDR3 sequence (DNA): TGTGCCAGCTCTCCCCGGCGGATGAATTCACCCCTCCACTTT. Amino acid sequence: CASSPRRMNSPLHF.

This sequence joins TRBV2 and TRBJ2-4, with TRBD1 matching 9 bases. CDR3 length: 14 residues. Germline V gene sequence: CDR1 SNHLY, CDR2 FYNNEI. The junction had 8 bases not matched to a gene; V was cut back by 6 bases and J by 8 bases. CDR3 DNA sequence: TGTGCCAGCAGGCCGGGGACAGGGTCGGACATTCAGTACTTC. Its protein product is CASRPGTGSDIQYF.

V and J are TRBV10-3 and TRBJ2-1, with unresolved D. The CDR3 contains 16 residues. Trimming pared 0 bases from V and 9 bases from J, leaving 18 bases between. Germline V gene sequence: CDR1 ENHRY, CDR2 SYGVKD. The CDR3 loop reads CAISESYQESRIEQFF. The CDR3 DNA reads as TGTGCCATCAGTGAGTCCTACCAGGAAAGTAGAATTGAGCAGTTCTTC.

CDR3 protein: CASSRVRTPGLEAQHF. The CDR3 nucleotides are TGTGCCAGCAGTCGAGTGCGGACCCCCGGGTTGGAGGCCCAGCATTTT. The rearrangement joins TRBV6-6 to TRBJ1-5; D ambiguous. Germline V gene lookup returns CDR1 MNHNY and CDR2 SVGAGI (reference sequence). V was cut by 5 bases and J by 11 bases, with 25 bases left in between. CDR3 length: 16 amino acids.

This clone has just one count. The DNA for the CDR3 is TGTGCCAGCAGCTCGGGGACAGGGGGCTTCACTGAAGCTTTCTTT. Translated: CASSSGTGGFTEAFF. The chain carries TRBV7-9 and TRBJ1-1; 12 bases map to TRBD1. The V gene end was trimmed by 4 bases and the J gene end by 4 bases; junction bases not matched to a gene: 4. Per germline, CDR1 SEHNR and CDR2 FQNEAQ (reference sequence). CDR3 size: 15 residues.

Points on this clone: Other DNA sequences within the sample encode an identical CDR3. The chain is built from TRBV12-3 or TRBV12-4 and TRBJ1-1; D not certain. Trimming left V 3 bases short and J 6 bases short, with 5 bases between. The CDR3 has 11 residues. CDR3 sequence: CASSFGPEAFF. In DNA, the CDR3 is TGTGCCAGCAGTTTTGGCCCTGAAGCTTTCTTT.

This clone was seen only a few times. DNA for the CDR3: TGTGCCAGCAGTGACTTGAGGCAAGGGCTTGAAAAACTGTTTTTT. Its translation: CASSDLRQGLEKLFF. The chain has TRBV25-1 and TRBJ1-4; D gene ambiguous. Germline V lookup: CDR1 MGHDK, CDR2 SYGVNS. There are 15 residues in the CDR3. Trimming left V 3 bases short and J 7 bases short, with 15 bases between. Complete variable domain (other parts from reference TRBV25-1 and TRBJ1-4): EADIYQTPRYLVIGTGKKITLECSQTMGHDKMYWYQQDPGMELHLIHYSYGVNSTEKGDLSSESTVSRIRTEHFPLTLESARPSHTSQYLCASSDLRQGLEKLFFGSGTQLSVL.

The rearrangement joins TRBV4-2 to TRBJ2-7, with 13 bases identical to TRBD2. J gave up 3 bases and V 3 bases, and 5 bases lay outside the gene matches. In germline, CDR1 is LGHNA, CDR2 YNFKEQ. This CDR3 contains 16 residues. The CDR3 DNA follows: TGTGCCAGCAGCCAGGAGACTAGCGGGGGGCGCTACGAGCAGTACTTC. This sequence encodes CASSQETSGGRYEQYF.

The V and J genes are TRBV20-1 and TRBJ1-2, with TRBD1 identical over 7 bases. The CDR3 length is 13 residues. Looked up from germline, CDR1 is DFQATT and CDR2 is SNEGSKA (reference sequence). V lost 3 bases, J lost 0 bases, and 1 base stayed unmatched. In DNA, the CDR3 is TGCAGTGCTAGTGACAGGGCTAACTATGGCTACACCTTC. Translated: CSASDRANYGYTF.

The chain carries TRBV11-2 and TRBJ1-3, with D maybe TRBD1 (5 bases). CDR1 is SGHAT and CDR2 is FQNNGV in the germline V gene. The CDR3 consists of 16 residues. V was pared by 3 bases and J by 5 bases, with 17 bases between. CDR3 sequence: CASSLTLGGWRNTIYF. DNA for the CDR3: TGTGCCAGCAGCTTGACCCTGGGGGGATGGCGAAACACCATATATTTT.

The chain recombines TRBV7-2 with TRBJ2-1; 11 nucleotides align to TRBD2. CDR1 and CDR2 from the germline V gene are SGHTA and FQGNSA. V was pared by 4 bases and J by 2 bases, with 13 bases of the junction left unmatched. The CDR3 has 19 amino acids. DNA for the CDR3: TGTGCCAGCAGCTCTCCGGGACTAGCGGCCGGGGGCCCCTACAATGAGCAGTTCTTC. This gives the protein CASSSPGLAAGGPYNEQFF.

The chain carries TRBV16 and TRBJ2-7, with D possibly TRBD1 on 5 matching bases. There are 16 residues in the CDR3. Trimming left V 0 bases short and J 2 bases short, with 14 bases between. Germline lookup yields CDR1 KGHSY and CDR2 FQNENV. The CDR3 DNA sequence: TGTGCCAGCAGCCAATCTGTCGGCAGGGCCCCCTACGAGCAGTACTTC. Its translation: CASSQSVGRAPYEQYF.

J is TRBJ2-3 and V is TRBV7-9, with 9 positions matching TRBD2. Germline V gene data show CDR1 as SEHNR and CDR2 as FQNEAQ (reference sequence). J was trimmed by 5 bases and V by 5 bases; bases with no gene match: 23. The CDR3 contains 20 residues. CDR3 region: CASSTPPGSAGGGAGDTQYF. CDR3 nucleotide sequence: TGTGCCAGCAGCACTCCGCCAGGTTCTGCTGGCGGGGGGGCGGGAGATACGCAGTATTTT.

This clone was seen only once. V is TRBV5-1 and J is TRBJ2-5, with D unclear. Germline loops: CDR1 SGHRS, CDR2 YFSETQ. The V and J ends lost 3 bases and 5 bases respectively, with 11 bases between them. This CDR3 has 13 amino acids. The CDR3: CASSSTVSETQYF. The CDR3 DNA reads as TGCGCCAGCAGCTCCACAGTCTCTGAGACCCAGTACTTC.

The chain has TRBV3-1 (or the pseudogene TRBV3-2) and TRBJ1-2; D gene uncertain. The CDR3 extends over 15 amino acids. Germline assignment: CDR1 LGHDT and CDR2 YNNKEL (reference sequence). Trimming cost V 3 bases and J 8 bases, with 19 bases left between them. The CDR3 sequence: CASSHWKTPCTGYTF. CDR3 coding DNA: TGTGCCAGCAGCCATTGGAAGACCCCGTGCACCGGCTACACCTTC.

The chain recombines TRBV9 with TRBJ2-1; D unresolved. This CDR3 has 15 residues. CDR1 is SGDLS, CDR2 YYNGEE, per germline. V was pared by 2 bases and J by 0 bases, with 9 bases between. DNA of the CDR3: TGTGCCAGCAGCGTGACCATAAGCTCCTACAATGAGCAGTTCTTC. Its protein product is CASSVTISSYNEQFF.

The rearrangement joins TRBV9 to TRBJ2-3, with a possible D match to TRBD2 (6 bases). The CDR3 consists of 16 residues. CDR1 is SGDLS and CDR2 is YYNGEE in the germline V gene. Between the trimmed V and J ends, which lost 0 bases and 0 bases, there was a span of 11 bases. The CDR3 bases are TGTGCCAGCAGCGTAGGGTTAGCGGACAGCACAGATACGCAGTATTTT. The encoded protein is CASSVGLADSTDTQYF.

CDR3 region: CASSLGRGSEETQYF. The CDR3 DNA is TGTGCCAGCAGCTTAGGGCGCGGATCTGAAGAGACCCAGTACTTC. The chain employs TRBV7-3 and TRBJ2-5; D is unclear. V dropped 2 bases and J dropped 3 bases, with 13 bases sitting between them. The V gene's germline CDR1 is SGHTA and CDR2 FQGTGA. The CDR3 runs 15 residues. The variable domain in full, with the rest retrieved from reference TRBV7-3 and TRBJ2-5, is GAGVSQTPSNKVTEKGKYVELRCDPISGHTALYWYRQSLGQGPEFLIYFQGTGAADDSGLPNDRFFAVRPEGSVSTLKIQRTERGDSAVYLCASSLGRGSEETQYFGPGTRLLVL.

The chain uses TRBV20-1 and TRBJ1-1, with TRBD1 as a possible D gene (6 bases). This CDR3 contains 14 residues. The germline V and J ends were trimmed by 3 bases and 0 bases, with 11 bases remaining between them. CDR1 and CDR2 (germline): DFQATT, SNEGSKA (reference sequence). The CDR3 bases are TGCAGTGCTAGTCGGGGGGCAATGAACACTGAAGCTTTCTTT. As protein: CSASRGAMNTEAFF.

This clone has a handful of counts. The V and J genes are TRBV5-1 and TRBJ1-5; D gene uncertain. Germline CDR1 reads SGHRS; CDR2 reads YFSETQ. V was cut by 2 bases and J by 7 bases, with 13 bases left in between. The length of the CDR3 is 14 residues. Here the CDR3 DNA reads TGCGCCAGCAGCTTCGATGGGGTTGGGCAGCCCCAGCATTTT. Encoded protein: CASSFDGVGQPQHF.